This is a list of T cell receptor beta chains from one sample in a study of cytomegalovirus exposure and HLA in healthy donors. The table came from immunoSEQ multiplex PCR; TCRdb's copy has only in-frame clones and leaves some out. This table holds under 250,000 clones, 65% to 85% found once. The specimen sequenced was PBMCs. These TCRs come from a middle-aged man in good health and CMV-seronegative. CDR3s include the opening cysteine and the closing phenylalanine or tryptophan. The order of the fields is CDR3 protein, CDR3 DNA, clone size, J gene, V gene, D gene. A D gene is named only where the DNA matches it firmly. A row's size may be missing; if present it is once, few, many or a size class.

CDR3aa: CAWSVNGYEQYF; CDR3nt: TGTGCCTGGAGTGTCAACGGGTACGAGCAGTACTTC; abundance: -; j_gene: TRBJ2-7; v_gene: TRBV30; d_gene: -
CDR3aa: CASSDVTGLNTEAFF; CDR3nt: TGTGCCAGCAGTGACGTGACAGGGCTGAACACTGAAGCTTTCTTT; abundance: -; j_gene: TRBJ1-1; v_gene: TRBV6-1; d_gene: TRBD1
CDR3aa: CASSLVQGPYEQYF; CDR3nt: TGCGCCAGCAGCTTGGTTCAGGGGCCGTACGAGCAGTACTTC; abundance: -; j_gene: TRBJ2-7; v_gene: TRBV5-1; d_gene: -
CDR3aa: CASSYSGRPYEQYF; CDR3nt: TGTGCCAGCAGTTATAGCGGGAGGCCCTACGAGCAGTACTTC; abundance: -; j_gene: TRBJ2-7; v_gene: TRBV27; d_gene: TRBD2
CDR3aa: CASSRTGQGYEQYF; CDR3nt: TGTGCCAGCTCACGTACCGGACAGGGCTACGAGCAGTACTTC; abundance: -; j_gene: TRBJ2-7; v_gene: TRBV18; d_gene: TRBD1
CDR3aa: CASSYSVPQGDTQYF; CDR3nt: TGTGCCAGCAGTTATTCCGTACCCCAGGGAGATACGCAGTATTTT; abundance: -; j_gene: TRBJ2-3; v_gene: TRBV6-6; d_gene: -
CDR3aa: CASSSEGAGGNEQFF; CDR3nt: TGTGCCAGCAGCTCGGAAGGAGCGGGAGGCAATGAGCAGTTCTTC; abundance: few; j_gene: TRBJ2-1; v_gene: TRBV7-9; d_gene: TRBD2
CDR3aa: CASSLELAPTDTQYF; CDR3nt: TGCGCCAGCAGCTTGGAGCTAGCCCCCACAGATACGCAGTATTTT; abundance: -; j_gene: TRBJ2-3; v_gene: TRBV5-1; d_gene: -
CDR3aa: CAWSWALNTDTQYF; CDR3nt: TGTGCCTGGAGTTGGGCTCTGAATACAGATACGCAGTATTTT; abundance: -; j_gene: TRBJ2-3; v_gene: TRBV30; d_gene: -
CDR3aa: CASSLGQRGYTF; CDR3nt: TGTGCCAGCAGCTTGGGACAGAGAGGCTACACCTTC; abundance: -; j_gene: TRBJ1-2; v_gene: TRBV5-8; d_gene: -
CDR3aa: CASSDARDTPNYGYTF; CDR3nt: TGTGCCAGCAGCGACGCCCGGGACACCCCTAACTATGGCTACACCTTC; abundance: once; j_gene: TRBJ1-2; v_gene: TRBV9; d_gene: -
CDR3aa: CASSLLGLAGSTGELFF; CDR3nt: TGTGCCAGCAGTTTATTGGGACTAGCGGGAAGCACCGGGGAGCTGTTTTTT; abundance: once; j_gene: TRBJ2-2; v_gene: TRBV27; d_gene: TRBD2
CDR3aa: CASSQTHRQFLIF; CDR3nt: TGTGCCAGCAGCCAAACCCACAGACAGTTTCTAATCTTT; abundance: -; j_gene: TRBJ1-1; v_gene: TRBV6-4; d_gene: -
CDR3aa: CASSLFRQGGEKLFF; CDR3nt: TGTGCCAGCAGTTTATTTCGGCAGGGAGGGGAAAAACTGTTTTTT; abundance: once; j_gene: TRBJ1-4; v_gene: TRBV28; d_gene: -
CDR3aa: CASSFSRNSGNTIYF; CDR3nt: TGTGCCAGCAGTTTTTCGCGAAACTCTGGAAACACCATATATTTT; abundance: -; j_gene: TRBJ1-3; v_gene: TRBV28; d_gene: -
CDR3aa: CSVSSGGTEAFF; CDR3nt: TGCAGCGTAAGCTCGGGGGGCACTGAAGCTTTCTTT; abundance: -; j_gene: TRBJ1-1; v_gene: TRBV29-1; d_gene: -
CDR3aa: CSAGQGEAFF; CDR3nt: TGCAGCGCCGGACAGGGGGAAGCTTTCTTT; abundance: -; j_gene: TRBJ1-1; v_gene: TRBV29-1; d_gene: TRBD1
CDR3aa: CASSGTIDTQYF; CDR3nt: TGTGCCAGCAGTGGTACAATAGATACGCAGTATTTT; abundance: few; j_gene: TRBJ2-3; v_gene: TRBV25-1; d_gene: -
CDR3aa: CASSLSSTGVLNPNEKLFF; CDR3nt: TGTGCCAGCAGTTTATCCTCAACAGGGGTACTAAACCCTAATGAAAAACTGTTTTTT; abundance: -; j_gene: TRBJ1-4; v_gene: TRBV28; d_gene: TRBD1
CDR3aa: CASISEGSGANVLTF; CDR3nt: TGTGCCAGCATCTCGGAGGGTTCTGGGGCCAACGTCCTGACTTTC; abundance: -; j_gene: TRBJ2-6; v_gene: TRBV7-9; d_gene: -
CDR3aa: CASSLSGRGTGELFF; CDR3nt: TGTGCCAGCAGCCTTAGCGGGAGAGGCACCGGGGAGCTGTTTTTT; abundance: -; j_gene: TRBJ2-2; v_gene: TRBV27; d_gene: TRBD2
CDR3aa: CASRDTAGGSYNEQFF; CDR3nt: TGTGCCAGCAGAGATACGGCGGGAGGCTCCTACAATGAGCAGTTCTTC; abundance: -; j_gene: TRBJ2-1; v_gene: TRBV2; d_gene: TRBD2
CDR3aa: CASSPGQGKSDEQFF; CDR3nt: TGTGCCAGCAGCCCGGGACAGGGGAAGAGCGATGAGCAGTTCTTC; abundance: -; j_gene: TRBJ2-1; v_gene: TRBV5-8; d_gene: TRBD1
CDR3aa: CAITGLAGSYEQYF; CDR3nt: TGTGCCATCACAGGACTAGCGGGCTCCTACGAGCAGTACTTC; abundance: -; j_gene: TRBJ2-7; v_gene: TRBV10-3; d_gene: TRBD2
CDR3aa: CASSFLAGVSYNEQFF; CDR3nt: TGTGCCAGCAGCTTCCTCGCGGGAGTGTCCTACAATGAGCAGTTCTTC; abundance: -; j_gene: TRBJ2-1; v_gene: TRBV5-6; d_gene: TRBD2
CDR3aa: CASSRGGPTVNYGYTF; CDR3nt: TGTGCCAGCAGCCGCGGGGGTCCGACTGTTAACTATGGCTACACCTTC; abundance: -; j_gene: TRBJ1-2; v_gene: TRBV28; d_gene: -
CDR3aa: CASSLQPGDRGDF; CDR3nt: TGCGCCAGCAGCCTCCAACCCGGGGACAGGGGAGACTTC; abundance: -; j_gene: TRBJ2-7; v_gene: TRBV4-1; d_gene: TRBD1
CDR3aa: CSVEEAGQEPPERYF; CDR3nt: TGCAGCGTTGAAGAGGCGGGACAGGAGCCGCCGGAACGGTACTTC; abundance: -; j_gene: TRBJ2-7; v_gene: TRBV29-1; d_gene: TRBD1
CDR3aa: CASSLSAGGSHANTGELFF; CDR3nt: TGTGCCAGCAGTTTATCGGCGGGAGGGTCTCATGCGAACACCGGGGAGCTGTTTTTT; abundance: -; j_gene: TRBJ2-2; v_gene: TRBV27; d_gene: TRBD2
CDR3aa: CATSRDSNTQYF; CDR3nt: TGTGCCACCAGCAGGGACAGTAATACGCAGTATTTT; abundance: once; j_gene: TRBJ2-3; v_gene: TRBV15; d_gene: -